A selection of T cell receptor beta chains follows, all from one sample in a study of blood T cell repertoires in COVID-19. Generated by immunoSEQ multiplex PCR, the TCRdb table keeps only in-frame clones and is missing some. The data show roughly 670,000 clones, around 90% seen once. Sequenced input: peripheral blood. These receptors came from a young woman with acute or convalescent COVID-19. Both conserved end residues are part of each CDR3. Each record gives: clone size, J gene, V gene, D gene, CDR3 protein, CDR3 DNA. D genes are given only for firm matches. Clone sizes are given selectively: once, few, many, or a class where the clone is expanded.

NA | TRBJ1-2 | TRBV7-3 | TRBD1 | CAGSSGQGLYGYTF | TGTGCCGGCAGCTCGGGACAGGGTCTGTATGGCTACACCTTC
NA | TRBJ2-7 | TRBV7-9 | TRBD2 | CASSLARTSGGSGSYEQYF | TGTGCCAGCAGCTTAGCTCGGACTAGCGGGGGGTCCGGCTCCTACGAGCAGTACTTC
once | TRBJ1-1 | TRBV3-1/TRBV3-2 | NA | CASSQGDRLNTEAFF | TGTGCCAGCAGCCAAGGAGACAGACTGAACACTGAAGCTTTCTTT
NA | TRBJ2-1 | TRBV28 | TRBD1 | CASMTGGGHSYNEQFF | TGTGCCAGCATGACAGGGGGCGGACACTCCTACAATGAGCAGTTCTTC
NA | TRBJ2-7 | TRBV9 | TRBD2 | CASSVSGGSYEQYF | TGTGCCAGCAGCGTTAGCGGGGGGAGCTACGAGCAGTACTTC
NA | TRBJ1-1 | TRBV6-5 | TRBD1 | CASIRSGQGGTEAFF | TGTGCCAGCATCAGATCCGGACAGGGAGGGACTGAAGCTTTCTTT
NA | TRBJ1-5 | TRBV15 | NA | CATGQNHNQPQHF | TGTGCCACCGGACAGAACCACAATCAGCCCCAGCATTTT
NA | TRBJ1-2 | TRBV29-1 | NA | CSVDPAREYDYGYTF | TGCAGCGTTGATCCGGCCAGGGAATATGACTATGGCTACACCTTC
NA | TRBJ1-5 | TRBV5-6 | NA | CASSLGDYSNQPQHF | TGTGCCAGCAGCTTGGGAGATTATAGCAATCAGCCCCAGCATTTT
NA | TRBJ2-3 | TRBV25-1 | NA | CASSVAATDTQYF | TGTGCCAGCAGTGTTGCGGCGACAGATACGCAGTATTTT
NA | TRBJ1-1 | TRBV4-1 | TRBD1 | CASSQSDRVVAFF | TGCGCCAGCAGCCAGTCAGACAGGGTTGTAGCTTTCTTT
once | TRBJ1-5 | TRBV7-9 | NA | CASSSGWAGERNQPQHF | TGTGCCAGCAGCTCGGGATGGGCAGGGGAGAGGAATCAGCCCCAGCATTTT
NA | TRBJ1-4 | TRBV18 | NA | CASSSTGSAKLFF | TGTGCCAGCTCATCTACAGGAAGTGCGAAACTGTTTTTT
NA | TRBJ1-4 | TRBV2 | NA | CASSPARGAGEKLFF | TGTGCCAGCAGCCCCGCGCGGGGGGCTGGGGAAAAACTGTTTTTT
NA | TRBJ1-3 | TRBV29-1 | TRBD1 | CSVENPKGTEHSGNTIYF | TGCAGCGTTGAGAACCCTAAAGGGACAGAACACTCTGGAAACACCATATATTTT
once | TRBJ2-3 | TRBV3-1/TRBV3-2 | TRBD2 | CASSRTGTRTLSDTQYF | TGTGCCAGCAGCCGGACCGGGACTAGGACTTTATCAGATACGCAGTATTTT
NA | TRBJ2-7 | TRBV9 | TRBD2 | CASSIAGGWYEQYF | TGTGCCAGTAGCATAGCGGGGGGTTGGTACGAGCAGTACTTC
NA | TRBJ1-2 | TRBV23-1 | NA | CASSHLRGDGYTF | TGCGCCAGCAGTCACCTACGGGGAGATGGCTACACCTTC
few | TRBJ1-3 | TRBV29-1 | NA | CSVLTFGESGNTIYF | TGCAGCGTTCTTACCTTCGGGGAATCTGGAAACACCATATATTTT
NA | TRBJ2-7 | TRBV13 | TRBD1 | CASSSRNRGLLEYEQYF | TGTGCCAGCAGCTCACGTAACAGGGGGCTTTTGGAGTACGAGCAGTACTTC
NA | TRBJ1-2 | TRBV3-1/TRBV3-2 | TRBD1 | CASSQDRVFGYTF | TGTGCCAGCAGCCAGGACAGGGTTTTTGGCTACACCTTC
NA | TRBJ1-4 | TRBV2 | NA | CASSVQGNEKLFF | TGTGCCAGCAGTGTGCAGGGTAATGAAAAACTGTTTTTT
once | TRBJ1-1 | TRBV5-1 | NA | CASSLRGDTEAFF | TGCGCCAGCAGCTTGCGGGGGGACACTGAAGCTTTCTTT
NA | TRBJ1-5 | TRBV7-2 | TRBD1 | CASSLAEQGVPQHF | TGTGCCAGCAGCTTAGCCGAACAGGGGGTGCCCCAGCATTTT
NA | TRBJ1-2 | TRBV27 | NA | CASSPQSGGYTF | TGTGCCAGCAGTCCGCAATCGGGGGGCTACACCTTC
once | TRBJ2-7 | TRBV30 | TRBD1 | CAWGQTGTYEQYF | TGTGCCTGGGGACAGACAGGGACATACGAGCAGTACTTC
NA | TRBJ1-2 | TRBV7-9 | TRBD1 | CALRGTGGYGYGYTF | TGTGCCCTCAGGGGGACAGGGGGCTATGGGTATGGCTACACCTTC
NA | TRBJ2-3 | TRBV7-9 | NA | CASSLVALDPLDTQYF | TGTGCCAGCAGCTTAGTAGCGCTAGACCCACTCGATACGCAGTATTTT
NA | TRBJ1-1 | TRBV3-1/TRBV3-2 | NA | CASSQDQGIFSEAFF | TGTGCCAGCAGCCAAGACCAGGGTATTTTCTCTGAAGCTTTCTTT
NA | TRBJ1-1 | TRBV19 | TRBD1 | CASSIPQTGEMDTEAFF | TGTGCCAGTAGTATCCCCCAGACAGGGGAGATGGACACTGAAGCTTTCTTT
NA | TRBJ1-5 | TRBV3-1/TRBV3-2 | NA | CASSPRNSAHPQPQHF | TGTGCCAGCAGTCCCAGGAATTCTGCCCACCCCCAGCCCCAGCATTTT
NA | TRBJ1-5 | TRBV7-2 | NA | CASSQGQDQPQHF | TGTGCCAGCAGCCAGGGGCAGGATCAGCCCCAGCATTTT
NA | TRBJ1-1 | TRBV14 | NA | CASSRGSSGEAFF | TGTGCCAGCAGCCGGGGCTCGAGTGGTGAAGCTTTCTTT
NA | TRBJ2-1 | TRBV11-2 | TRBD2 | CASSPRGGAAYNEQFF | TGTGCCAGCAGCCCCCGGGGGGGGGCTGCCTACAATGAGCAGTTCTTC
NA | TRBJ1-1 | TRBV7-9 | TRBD1 | CASSEDRGRGAEAFF | TGTGCCAGCAGCGAGGACAGGGGGCGAGGGGCTGAAGCTTTCTTT
NA | TRBJ1-2 | TRBV25-1 | TRBD1 | CASSTRTGDSYTF | TGTGCCAGCAGTACCCGGACAGGAGATAGCTACACCTTC
NA | TRBJ1-5 | TRBV27 | NA | CASSLEGGDQPQHF | TGTGCCAGCAGTTTGGAGGGAGGAGATCAGCCCCAGCATTTT